This entry lists 23 T cell receptor beta chains sequenced from one sample in a study of Graves' ophthalmopathy and Graves' hyperthyroidism. The TCR beta CDR3 regions underwent amplification from RNA transcripts. An initial RT-PCR round employing HTBI primers preceded a second-round multiplex PCR. TCRdb re-called the multiplex PCR reads through MiXCR, storing one row per CDR3 protein. The sample lists over a million distinct CDR3 sequences, about 36% occurring once. Sequenced: peripheral blood or thyroid tissue (not recorded which). These receptors originate from an adult man with Graves' hyperthyroidism.

The chain joins TRBV2 to TRBJ2-7, with 7 bases fitting TRBD1. V lost 5 bases and J lost 5; bases outside the gene matches: 15. The CDR3 is made up of 16 amino acids. CDR1 is SNHLY, CDR2 FYNNEI, per germline. CDR3 sequence: CASSKELRQGINEQYF. CDR3 DNA sequence: TGTGCCAGCAGTAAGGAACTTCGACAGGGAATCAACGAGCAGTACTTC.

The CDR3 bases are TGTGCCATCAGTGGCAATACAGTTAACCCTGAAGCTTTCTTT. Its translation is CAISGNTVNPEAFF. The chain carries TRBV10-3 and TRBJ1-1; unclear D gene. CDR1 ENHRY and CDR2 SYGVKD come from the germline V gene. The CDR3 totals 14 residues. V was cut by 4 bases and J by 6 bases, with 15 bases left in between.

This chain uses TRBV7-3 with TRBJ2-2; 11 bases match TRBD2. Germline-derived CDR1 and CDR2 are SGHTA and FQGTGA. V trimming: 2 bases; J trimming: 4 bases; junction bases outside the gene matches: 18. The CDR3 extends over 21 amino acids. This chain's CDR3 is CASSLAGDKTSGTGGTGELFF. The CDR3 DNA sequence: TGTGCCAGCAGCTTAGCTGGCGACAAGACTAGCGGGACCGGGGGCACCGGGGAGCTGTTTTTT.

The V gene is TRBV2, the J gene TRBJ1-6; D is uncertain. Per the germline V gene, CDR1 is SNHLY and CDR2 is FYNNEI. The V end lost 8 bases, the J end lost 6 bases, and 11 bases lay between the germline ends. The CDR3 is made up of 13 amino acids. In DNA, the CDR3 is TGTGCCAGCGGCGGGGAAACTAATTCACCCCTCCACTTT. The encoded protein is CASGGETNSPLHF.

This chain connects TRBV6-5 to TRBJ1-1; the D gene is possibly TRBD1 (5 bases). CDR3 size: 13 residues. V was pared by 3 bases and J by 11 bases, with 16 bases between. The V gene's germline CDR1 is MNHEY and CDR2 SVGAGI. The CDR3 loop is CASSYGAGMLAFF. The CDR3 bases are TGTGCCAGCAGTTATGGGGCAGGGATGTTGGCTTTCTTT.

In the case of this clonotype: A read error may explain this, as a much larger clone is one base away. V gene TRBV9 combines with J gene TRBJ1-1; D unclear. In germline, CDR1 is SGDLS, CDR2 YYNGEE. This CDR3 is built from 13 residues. Trimming left V 7 bases short and J 3 bases short, with 13 bases between. CDR3 coding DNA: TGTGCCAGCTCCACTTCTACCTACACTGAAGCTTTCTTT. This gives the protein CASSTSTYTEAFF.

The chain has TRBV10-3 and TRBJ2-7, with 15 bases fitting TRBD2. The J call is uncertain, as TRBJ2-1 better fits the DNA end. This CDR3 spans 16 amino acids. Per the germline V gene, CDR1 is ENHRY and CDR2 is SYGVKD. The CDR3 is CAIKPGLAGGHNEQFF. CDR3 coding DNA: TGTGCCATCAAGCCGGGACTAGCGGGGGGACACAATGAGCAGTTCTTC.

The rearrangement uses TRBV6-1 and TRBJ2-5, with D possibly matching TRBD1 (6 bases). Trimming took 4 bases from V and 5 from J, leaving 20 bases between them. The CDR3 runs to 16 residues. Germline values: CDR1 MNHNS, CDR2 SASEGT. CDR3 sequence: CASSAGPGTLKETQYF. The DNA of the CDR3 is TGTGCCAGCAGTGCAGGACCCGGGACACTGAAGGAGACCCAGTACTTC.

The table lists this clonotype with a few counts. The chain combines TRBV5-1 with TRBJ2-7, with D hard to call. The CDR3 has 14 amino acids. With 4 bases removed from V and 2 bases from J, the gap between germline ends came to 13 bases. CDR1 and CDR2 (germline): SGHRS, YFSETQ. CDR3 amino acids: CASSQELRTYEQYF. The CDR3 DNA sequence: TGCGCCAGCAGCCAAGAACTAAGGACCTACGAGCAGTACTTC. Complete variable domain (other parts from reference TRBV5-1 and TRBJ2-7): KAGVTQTPRYLIKTRGQQVTLSCSPISGHRSVSWYQQTPGQGLQFLFEYFSETQRNKGNFPGRFSGRQFSNSRSEMNVSTLELGDSALYLCASSQELRTYEQYFGPGTRLTVT.

This clonotype has just a few counts. J is TRBJ1-3 and V is TRBV6-1, with 7 positions matching TRBD1. Per germline, CDR1 MNHNS and CDR2 SASEGT. The ends lost 6 bases at V and 2 bases at J; junction bases unmatched: 4. CDR3 length equals 14 residues. The CDR3 sequence: CASSETGTGNTIYF. The CDR3 nucleotides are TGTGCCAGCAGCGAGACAGGGACTGGAAACACCATATATTTT.

The chain uses TRBV7-9 and TRBJ1-5; D may be TRBD1 (6 bases). From germline, CDR1 is SEHNR and CDR2 FQNEAQ (reference sequence). This CDR3 has 14 residues. With 3 bases removed from V and 11 bases from J, the gap between germline ends came to 17 bases. The CDR3 region has the DNA TGTGCCAGCAGCTTTGGCGGGGGGCAAGAGACCCAGCATTTT. Amino acid sequence: CASSFGGGQETQHF. The whole variable domain, remainder taken from reference TRBV7-9 and TRBJ1-5, is DTGVSQNPRHKITKRGQNVTFRCDPISEHNRLYWYRQTLGQGPEFLTYFQNEAQLEKSRLLSDRFSAERPKGSFSTLEIQRTEQGDSAMYLCASSFGGGQETQHFGDGTRLSIL.

This clonotype was seen a few times. This sequence joins TRBV5-1 and TRBJ2-2, with D perhaps matching TRBD1 (6 bases). Between the trimmed V and J ends, which lost 0 bases and 4 bases, there was a span of 10 bases. Germline CDR1 is SGHRS and CDR2 is YFSETQ. This CDR3 comprises 15 residues. CDR3 nucleotides: TGCGCCAGCAGCTTGGGACAGGAGAGCACCGGGGAGCTGTTTTTT. Translating gives CASSLGQESTGELFF.

This clonotype was observed many times. V and J are TRBV7-6 and TRBJ1-2; 7 bases are shared with TRBD1. With V trimmed by 1 base and J by 8 bases, 4 bases remained unmatched. The CDR3 spans 13 residues. Germline V gene sequence: CDR1 SGHVS, CDR2 FNYEAQ. The CDR3 DNA is TGTGCCAGCAGCTTAGAACAGGGGAGGGGCTACACCTTC. Translating it yields CASSLEQGRGYTF.

This clonotype was counted at least ten times. The rearrangement uses TRBV6-5 and TRBJ1-2; 9 positions agree with TRBD1. The CDR3 totals 13 residues. The V gene end was trimmed by 6 bases and the J gene end by 7 bases; junction bases not matched to a gene: 6. The germline V gene encodes CDR1 MNHEY and CDR2 SVGAGI. The CDR3 DNA reads TGTGCCAGCAGGACGGACAGGGGCGGTGGCTACACCTTC. Translating it yields CASRTDRGGGYTF.

In this sample, this clonotype turned up many times. The chain combines TRBV5-6 with TRBJ2-6, with 9 bases fitting TRBD1. J lost 2 bases, V lost 4 bases, and 1 base had no gene match. Germline loops: CDR1 SGHDT, CDR2 YYEEEE. The CDR3 is made up of 15 amino acids. CDR3 region: CASSGTGTGANVLTF. The CDR3 DNA sequence: TGTGCCAGCAGCGGGACAGGGACTGGGGCCAACGTCCTGACTTTC.

This clonotype came up many times. The chain combines TRBV9 with TRBJ1-6, with a weak D call TRBD1 (5 bases). Per the germline V gene, CDR1 is SGDLS and CDR2 is YYNGEE. This CDR3 has 16 residues. The V and J ends lost 4 bases and 3 bases respectively, with 14 bases between them. In nucleotides, the CDR3 is TGTGCCAGCAGCCCCCACCCGGGGGACTATAATTCACCCCTCCACTTT. This gives the protein CASSPHPGDYNSPLHF. The complete variable domain, with remaining parts taken from reference TRBV9 and TRBJ1-6, reads DSGVTQTPKHLITATGQRVTLRCSPRSGDLSVYWYQQSLDQGLQFLIQYYNGEERAKGNILERFSAQQFPDLHSELNLSSLELGDSALYFCASSPHPGDYNSPLHFGNGTRLTVT.

This clonotype was seen many times. This sequence joins TRBV18 and TRBJ2-7, with TRBD1 matching 7 bases. Germline V lookup: CDR1 KGHSH, CDR2 LQKENI. With V trimmed by 9 bases and J by 1 base, 6 bases remained unmatched. This CDR3 is 13 amino acids long. The CDR3 here is CASAGTDSYEQYF. CDR3 nucleotide sequence: TGTGCCAGTGCCGGGACAGATTCCTACGAGCAGTACTTC.

The gene calls are TRBV10-2 and TRBJ2-7; D remains unclear. CDR1 and CDR2 from the germline V gene are WSHSY and SAAADI. The CDR3 has 13 amino acids. The V gene lost 3 bases and the J gene lost 6 bases, with 12 bases spanning the gap. The CDR3 DNA is TGCGCCAGCAGTGACTCGGCAGCTCCCGAGCAGTACTTC. As protein: CASSDSAAPEQYF.

This clonotype was seen more than once but under ten times. The chain uses TRBV5-6 and TRBJ1-2; 9 nucleotides line up with TRBD1. V trimming: 4 bases; J trimming: 4 bases; junction bases outside the gene matches: 8. The germline gives CDR1 SGHDT, CDR2 YYEEEE. The CDR3 contains 15 residues. The CDR3 is CASSRGQGGLYGYTF. The CDR3 DNA is TGTGCCAGCAGCAGGGGACAGGGAGGGCTCTATGGCTACACCTTC.

In this sample, this clonotype turned up many times. The genes are TRBV15 and TRBJ2-7; D not certain. The germline gives CDR1 LNHNV, CDR2 YYDKDF (reference sequence). Trimming left V 2 bases short and J 6 bases short, with 14 bases between. This CDR3 has 14 amino acids. The CDR3 region is CATSRTLDGIEQYF. The CDR3 DNA sequence: TGTGCCACCAGCAGAACTCTGGACGGCATCGAGCAGTACTTC.

This clonotype was observed many times. The V gene is TRBV9, the J gene TRBJ2-5; tentative D call: TRBD2 (6 bases). There are 15 residues in the CDR3. Deletions cut 0 bases from V and 2 bases from J, with 11 bases between. From germline, CDR1 is SGDLS and CDR2 YYNGEE. The CDR3, as DNA: TGTGCCAGCAGCGTAGGGGGGGAACTACAAGAGACCCAGTACTTC. Its protein product is CASSVGGELQETQYF.

On this clonotype itself: This could be a read error, since a much larger clone is one nucleotide away. The chain uses TRBV9 and TRBJ1-5; D is unclear. The CDR3 runs to 13 residues. Germline V gene sequence: CDR1 SGDLS, CDR2 YYNGEE. Trimming took off 0 bases at V and 7 bases at J, with 8 bases between the two ends. CDR3 in amino acids: CASSVDPPQPQHF. Written as DNA, the CDR3 is TGTGCCAGCAGCGTAGACCCTCCGCAGCCCCAGCATTTT. The variable domain in full, with the rest retrieved from reference TRBV9 and TRBJ1-5, is DSGVTQTPKHLITATGQRVTLRCSPRSGDLSVYWYQQSLDQGLQFLIQYYNGEERAKGNILERFSAQQFPDLHSELNLSSLELGDSALYFCASSVDPPQPQHFGDGTRLSIL.

This clonotype was seen at least ten times. The chain recombines TRBV24-1 with TRBJ2-7; D may be TRBD1 (6 bases). Germline loops: CDR1 KGHDR, CDR2 SFDVKD. The V end lost 3 bases, the J end lost 2 bases, and 16 bases lay between the germline ends. The CDR3 extends over 16 amino acids. The CDR3 loop is CATSDGGSPRTYEQYF. CDR3 DNA: TGTGCCACCAGTGATGGGGGCTCCCCAAGGACCTACGAGCAGTACTTC.